Listed below are T cell receptor beta chains from one sample, sequenced in a study of cytotoxic CD8 clonotypes in ibrutinib-treated CLL. Assay used: immunoSEQ multiplex PCR; TCRdb lists only in-frame clones, some missing. The table includes 75,000 to 90,000 clones, approximately 87% detected once. The material was PBMCs, obtained after 24 months of ibrutinib treatment. These receptors were taken from a human donor with chronic lymphocytic leukemia. Each CDR3 is given with its conserved first and last residue. Each record gives: J gene, D gene, clone size, V gene, CDR3 DNA, CDR3 protein. D genes are given only for firm matches. Only some rows state a clone size, as once, few, many or a class for expanded clones.

J: TRBJ1-5; D: -; size: -; V: TRBV30; DNA: TGTGCCTGGGCCCCCGGGGGCAATCAGCCCCAGCATTTT; CDR3: CAWAPGGNQPQHF
J: TRBJ2-7; D: TRBD1; size: -; V: TRBV5-6; DNA: TGTGCCAGCAGCTGGGACAGGAACACCTACGAGCAGTACTTC; CDR3: CASSWDRNTYEQYF
J: TRBJ2-7; D: TRBD1; size: few; V: TRBV5-5; DNA: TGTGCCAGCAGCTTGAGGCAGGGGGTCTACGAGCAGTACTTC; CDR3: CASSLRQGVYEQYF
J: TRBJ1-1; D: -; size: -; V: TRBV30; DNA: TGTGCCTGGAGTCAATCCGGGTCAGGCGACACTGAAGCTTTCTTT; CDR3: CAWSQSGSGDTEAFF
J: TRBJ1-5; D: -; size: -; V: TRBV19; DNA: TGTGCCAGTAGTATCTTCGGTAGGGCGGGTCAGCCCCAGCATTTT; CDR3: CASSIFGRAGQPQHF
J: TRBJ2-7; D: TRBD2; size: -; V: TRBV6-5; DNA: TGTGCCAGCAGTCCTTCCGGCGGGAGGGCCTACGAGCAGTACTTC; CDR3: CASSPSGGRAYEQYF
J: TRBJ1-1; D: -; size: few; V: TRBV2; DNA: TGTGCCAGCAGCCTGTTAGGGCTGGGGACTGAAGCTTTCTTT; CDR3: CASSLLGLGTEAFF
J: TRBJ2-7; D: TRBD1; size: few; V: TRBV10-3; DNA: TGTGCCATCAGCGAATCCGGACAGGGGTGGGACGAGCAGTACTTC; CDR3: CAISESGQGWDEQYF
J: TRBJ2-7; D: TRBD2; size: -; V: TRBV10-3; DNA: TGTGCCATCAGTGGGGGACTAGCGGGACCGGGGGAGCAGTACTTC; CDR3: CAISGGLAGPGEQYF
J: TRBJ1-4; D: TRBD1; size: -; V: TRBV10-3; DNA: TGTGCCACCGGGACAGGGTGGGGTGAAAAACTGTTTTTT; CDR3: CATGTGWGEKLFF
J: TRBJ2-5; D: -; size: -; V: TRBV15; DNA: TGTGCCACCAGCAGAGATATAGGCAGCCAAGAGACCCAGTACTTC; CDR3: CATSRDIGSQETQYF
J: TRBJ1-5; D: -; size: -; V: TRBV10-3; DNA: TGTGCCATCAGTGACCAAGGACGGGACAATCAGCCCCAGCATTTT; CDR3: CAISDQGRDNQPQHF
J: TRBJ2-1; D: TRBD2; size: -; V: TRBV4-1; DNA: TGCGCCAGCAGCCAAGACCCTGGGACTAGCGGGAGGGGGAAGCAGTTCTTC; CDR3: CASSQDPGTSGRGKQFF
J: TRBJ1-1; D: -; size: -; V: TRBV11-2; DNA: TGTGCCAGCATCACTAGGTGGACAAACACTGAAGCTTTCTTT; CDR3: CASITRWTNTEAFF
J: TRBJ1-4; D: -; size: -; V: TRBV27; DNA: TGTGCCAGCAGTTTAAAGTATGGATCAACTAATGAAAAACTGTTTTTT; CDR3: CASSLKYGSTNEKLFF